The 16 T cell receptor beta chains in this list originate from one sample, sequenced in a study of kidney transplant recipient with SARS-CoV-2 infection. TCRdb called the reads again in MiXCR, with one record for every CDR3 protein. The sample has 200,000 to 300,000 distinct CDR3 sequences; under 35% are singletons. The sequencing used a blood sample, collected at baseline and between days 110 and 120 from a kidney transplant recipient. These receptors were taken from a young adult male patient who had COVID-19 and was a kidney transplant recipient. T cells may partly derive from the graft donor.

There are many counts of this clonotype. The genes are TRBV15 and TRBJ1-2, with D unresolved. Looked up from germline, CDR1 is LNHNV and CDR2 is YYDKDF (reference sequence). Trimming cost V 5 bases and J 4 bases, with 23 bases left between them. The CDR3 is made up of 17 amino acids. The CDR3 spells CATSQEVRCGKTYGYTF. CDR3 coding DNA: TGTGCCACCAGCCAAGAGGTAAGGTGTGGAAAGACCTATGGCTACACCTTC.

In its sample, this clonotype was seen many times. The genes are TRBV3-1 and TRBJ1-3; possibly TRBD1 for D (6 bases). Germline CDR1 is LGHDT and CDR2 is YNNKEL (reference sequence). The length of the CDR3 is 14 residues. Trimming cost V 1 base and J 7 bases, with 11 bases left between them. The CDR3 DNA sequence: TGTGCCAGCAGCCAAGGCCAGGGGTCTAACACCATATATTTT. Translated, it gives CASSQGQGSNTIYF.

Details on this clonotype: A single base separates this from a much larger clone, so it may be a read error. The rearrangement uses TRBV5-6 and TRBJ2-7; the D gene is possibly TRBD2 (7 bases). This CDR3 is 16 amino acids long. Germline loops: CDR1 SGHDT, CDR2 YYEEEE. The V gene lost 4 bases and the J gene lost 4 bases, with 21 bases spanning the gap. The CDR3 region is CASSKDGGPLLYEQYF. Written as DNA, the CDR3 is TGTGCCAGCAGCAAGGACGGGGGGCCTCTTTTGTACGAGCAGTACTTC.

V gene TRBV5-1 combines with J gene TRBJ2-5; TRBD1 is a possible D gene (6 bases). V shed 1 base and J shed 2 bases, with 15 bases lying between them. Germline-derived CDR1 and CDR2 are SGHRS and YFSETQ. The CDR3 totals 16 residues. In DNA, the CDR3 is TGCGCCAGCAGCTTGATGGGGGCTCAGCAGCAAGAGACCCAGTACTTC. Residues: CASSLMGAQQQETQYF.

On this clonotype itself: Relative to the germline gene, one junction end is altered; a read error may explain this. The chain joins TRBV19 to TRBJ1-2; tentative D call: TRBD1 (6 bases). CDR3 length: 17 amino acids. CDR1 and CDR2 from the germline V gene are LNHDA and SQIVND (reference sequence). CDR3 bases: TGTGCCAGTAGTGCGCTTGGGACAAATCGAAAGACCTATGGCTACATCTTC. Protein sequence: CASSALGTNRKTYGYIF.

This rearrangement joins TRBV18 to TRBJ2-5; TRBD1 agrees at 7 bases. Germline V gene data show CDR1 as KGHSH and CDR2 as LQKENI. Trimming took 3 bases from V and 5 from J; bases not matched to a gene: 9. There are 15 residues in the CDR3. The CDR3 DNA sequence: TGTGCCAGCTCACCTCCTAAAGGGGGCAGCGAGACCCAGTACTTC. It is translated as CASSPPKGGSETQYF.

Points on this clonotype: A much larger clone is a single base away; this may be a read error. The genes are TRBV5-6 and TRBJ1-2; D uncertain. V was cut by 7 bases and J by 4 bases, with 23 bases left in between. The CDR3 has 16 residues. CDR1 and CDR2 from the germline V gene are SGHDT and YYEEEE. The CDR3 region has the DNA TGTGCCAGCCAACTTCACAATAGTCGAAGGACCTATGGCTACACCTTC. It specifies CASQLHNSRRTYGYTF.

As to this clonotype: This could be a read error, since a much larger clone is one nucleotide away. In DNA form, the CDR3 reads TGTGCCAACAGTTACTCTTCTGGAAACACCATATATTTT. Translating gives CANSYSSGNTIYF. The chain links TRBV6-5 to TRBJ1-3; D is uncertain. Looked up from germline, CDR1 is MNHEY and CDR2 is SVGAGI. This CDR3 is 13 amino acids long.

The table lists this clonotype with many counts. V and J are TRBV19 and TRBJ1-2; D is perhaps TRBD1 (5 bases). Per the germline V gene, CDR1 is LNHDA and CDR2 is SQIVND (reference sequence). The CDR3 is 17 residues long. The ends were cut back, 5 bases at V and 4 bases at J, with 23 bases in the middle. CDR3 coding DNA: TGTGCCAGTAGTTTAGTTTGGACAAATCGAAAGACCTATGGCTACACCTTC. Its protein is CASSLVWTNRKTYGYTF.

This clonotype was counted a few times. A much larger clone differs by one base, so this may be a read error. The chain carries TRBV2 and TRBJ1-4; D uncertain. This CDR3 has 15 amino acids. Germline CDR1 is SNHLY and CDR2 is FYNNEI. CDR3 in amino acids: CASSDFYATNEKLLF. The CDR3 nucleotides read TGTGCCAGCAGTGACTTTTACGCAACTAATGAAAAACTGCTTTTT.

This clonotype was recorded at least ten times. This rearrangement joins TRBV19 to TRBJ1-2; TRBD1 agrees at 9 bases. After removal of 1 base from V and 2 bases from J, the junction contained 11 bases not matched to a gene. The CDR3 loop spans 18 amino acids. Germline assignment: CDR1 LNHDA and CDR2 SQIVND (reference sequence). The CDR3 DNA reads as TGTGCCAGTAGTATAGGCCGGACAGGGGAATTGACCAACTATGGCTACACCTTC. Translating gives CASSIGRTGELTNYGYTF. Variable domain in full (rest from reference TRBV19 and TRBJ1-2): DGGITQSPKYLFRKEGQNVTLSCEQNLNHDAMYWYRQDPGQGLRLIYYSQIVNDFQKGDIAEGYSVSREKKESFPLTVTSAQKNPTAFYLCASSIGRTGELTNYGYTFGSGTRLTVV.

This clonotype was recorded many times. CDR3 coding DNA: TGCAGCGTTGGATTGGGTTACGAGCAGTACTTC. This gives the protein CSVGLGYEQYF. The chain couples TRBV29-1 to TRBJ2-7; unclear D gene. This CDR3 has 11 amino acids. The V and J ends lost 4 bases and 4 bases respectively, with 8 bases between them. Germline CDR1 is SQVTM and CDR2 is ANQGSEA.

This clonotype appeared many times. The chain carries TRBV12-5 and TRBJ1-2, with D possibly matching TRBD1 (5 bases). Trimming took off 5 bases at V and 4 bases at J, with 23 bases between the two ends. CDR1 and CDR2 from the germline V gene are LGHNT and FRNRAP. The CDR3 has 17 amino acids. CDR3 sequence reads: CASGQLPLQGKTYGYTF. CDR3 DNA sequence: TGTGCTAGTGGTCAGTTACCTTTGCAGGGAAAGACCTATGGCTACACCTTC.

There are many counts of this clonotype. The chain is built from TRBV11-3 and TRBJ1-2; the match to TRBD1 covers 7 bases. Germline CDR1 and CDR2: SGHNT and YENEEA. The J segment lost 3 bases and the V segment lost 2 bases, leaving 6 bases of the junction unmatched. CDR3 length equals 15 residues. The CDR3 DNA sequence: TGTGCCAGCAGCTTACAGCCAGGGGGTGACTATGGCTACACCTTC. Translated, it gives CASSLQPGGDYGYTF.

For this clonotype: A much larger clone lies one base from this, so it may be a read error. This chain connects TRBV7-2 to TRBJ2-7; the D is unclear. Germline lookup yields CDR1 SGHTA and CDR2 FQGNSA. The CDR3 length is 13 residues. V was shortened by 5 bases and J by 2 bases, with 10 bases between the two germline ends. The CDR3 DNA sequence: TGTGCCAGCAGCACCTCTCCTACCTACGAGCAGTACTTC. It codes for CASSTSPTYEQYF.

In the case of this clonotype: A much larger clone differs from this one at a single base, so this may be a read error. The chain uses TRBV5-1 and TRBJ1-2; D is ambiguous. Germline V lookup: CDR1 SGHRS, CDR2 YFSETQ. This CDR3 spans 16 amino acids. For the CDR3, the DNA is TGCGCCAGCCTCGTGCAATCGGTTCGAAAGACCTATGGCTGCACCTTC. Amino acids: CASLVQSVRKTYGCTF.